This T cell receptor beta chain was observed in a study of OX40 agonist ivuxolimab in advanced cancers. The wider study: Ivuxolimab, an antibody acting as an agonist of OX40 (CD134), was used to treat patients.

The repertoire was sequenced with immunoSEQ multiplex PCR; TCRdb's copy has only in-frame clones and lacks some. The sample has more than 25,000 clones, 74% seen once. Patients were excluded for autoimmune disease history or systemic immunosuppression. The germline V gene has CDR1 ENHRY and CDR2 SYGVKD. This CDR3 has 16 amino acids. The J segment lost 3 bases and the V segment lost 3 bases, leaving 9 bases of the junction unmatched. This sequence joins TRBV10-3 and TRBJ2-3, with 7 bases identical to TRBD2. This TCR was recovered from an adult with an advanced solid tumor such as melanoma, head and neck, liver or kidney cancer. The sample was CD4+ or CD8+ T cells sorted from blood, taken in a trial of the OX40 agonist ivuxolimab. The CDR3 DNA sequence: TGTGCCATCAGTGAAACTGCGGGGGTTTTAACAGATACGCAGTATTTT. Its protein is CAISETAGVLTDTQYF.